This entry concerns a single T cell receptor (beta chain). Its antigen remains unknown. This sample was taken from a study of shared clonotypes between healthy human individuals. Study-level background: CD8 memory received one plate per donor, CD8 naive two, CD4 memory three and CD4 naive three.

Study processing details: Owing to the provision of junction-only sequences devoid of quality scores by immunoSEQ, filtering differed. Some clones are missing from TCRdb's copy, which holds only in-frame ones; the method was immunoSEQ multiplex PCR. That table furnishes V, J and clone size, whereas the DNA furnished D and trimming. The sample has around 2.5 million clones, more than 85% seen once. Study-wide points: Naive subsets usually exceeded memory subsets in estimated richness.

The clonotype was recovered from a man in his late teens or twenties in good health. Some clones in this sample may be carry-over from other donors' samples. The sample taken for sequencing was naive CD4+ T cells from PBMCs. This sample's subset: CD45RA+ positively selected.

The CDR3 here is CASSIPGHPSGGEKLFF. The CDR3 bases are TGTGCCAGTAGTATTCCGGGACACCCGTCAGGAGGGGAAAAACTGTTTTTT. The chain recombines TRBV19 with TRBJ1-4, with D maybe TRBD1 (6 bases). Trimming removed 3 bases at V and 8 bases at J, with 22 bases between. Germline V gene sequence: CDR1 LNHDA, CDR2 SQIVND (reference sequence). The CDR3 is made up of 17 amino acids.